A single sample gave rise to the 6 T cell receptor beta chains below, sequenced in a study of vaccination effects on CD4 cells after COVID-19. Produced via immunoSEQ multiplex PCR; TCRdb's table is partial and in-frame only. The profile shows 20,000 or so clones, approximately 80% of them singletons. These receptors are not linked to any known antigen. Ahead of sequencing, the ViraFEST assay grew antigen-specific CD4+ T cells using viral peptide pools. CD4+ T cell isolation took place after about 11 days of culture. Vaccinated recipients, who were negative for nucleocapsid antibodies, had no history of SARS-CoV-2 infection. The source material was CD4+ T cells from PBMCs cultured with HCoV-NL63 spike peptides, sampled before COVID-19 vaccination. Source of these receptors: a human donor who received a COVID-19 vaccine.

The rearrangement links TRBV5-4 to TRBJ1-2; a possible D gene is TRBD1 (5 bases). Germline loops: CDR1 SGHNT, CDR2 YYREEE (reference sequence). The CDR3 runs to 14 residues. Trimming cost V 1 base and J 8 bases, with 15 bases left between them. This CDR3 is CASSLFGGLQGYTF. The CDR3 bases are TGTGCCAGCAGCTTGTTCGGGGGATTACAGGGCTACACCTTC.

This chain uses TRBV30 with TRBJ2-1; tentative D call: TRBD1 (6 bases). The germline CDR1 and CDR2 sequences are GTSNPN and SVGIG (reference sequence). The germline V and J ends were trimmed by 2 bases and 4 bases, with 9 bases remaining between them. The CDR3 covers 13 residues. The DNA of the CDR3 is TGTGCCTGGAGTTCCCAGGGGTACAATGAGCAGTTCTTC. It specifies CAWSSQGYNEQFF. The entire variable domain, with the rest obtained from reference TRBV30 and TRBJ2-1, is as follows: SQTIHQWPATLVQPVGSPLSLECTVEGTSNPNLYWYRQAAGRGLQLLFYSVGIGQISSEVPQNLSASRPQDRQFILSSKKLLLSDSGFYLCAWSSQGYNEQFFGPGTRLTVL.

This clone is judged large. The chain joins TRBV5-4 to TRBJ1-1; TRBD1 might be the D (5 bases). From germline, CDR1 is SGHNT and CDR2 YYREEE (reference sequence). CDR3 size: 16 residues. The V end was cut by 1 base, the J end by 1 base, with 14 bases between. CDR3 nucleotides: TGTGCCAGCAGCTTGAGGGGCGTCGAGGGGAACACTGAAGCTTTCTTT. Amino acid sequence: CASSLRGVEGNTEAFF.

This chain connects TRBV3-1 (or the pseudogene TRBV3-2) to TRBJ2-1; the match to TRBD2 covers 7 bases. This CDR3 comprises 14 residues. The trim removed 0 bases at V and 12 bases at J, leaving 8 bases unmatched. Germline loops: CDR1 LGHDT, CDR2 YNNKEL (reference sequence). CDR3 residues: CASSQEGYGGGQFF. The CDR3 bases are TGTGCCAGCAGCCAAGAGGGCTATGGGGGGGGGCAGTTCTTC.

The chain combines TRBV15 with TRBJ1-2; the match to TRBD1 covers 12 bases. CDR3 length: 14 residues. Germline lookup yields CDR1 LNHNV and CDR2 YYDKDF (reference sequence). After removal of 0 bases from V and 8 bases from J, the junction contained 1 base not matched to a gene. The CDR3 bases are TGTGCCACCAGCAGAGATGGGACAGGGGGCGGCTACACCTTC. Its protein is CATSRDGTGGGYTF.

The sample holds a few counts of this clone. The V gene is TRBV11-3, the J gene TRBJ1-1, with TRBD1 matching over 10 bases. There are 16 residues in the CDR3. Looked up from germline, CDR1 is SGHNT and CDR2 is YENEEA. Losses at the gene ends were 4 bases for V and 4 bases for J; bases not matched to a gene: 9. In nucleotides, the CDR3 is TGTGCCAGCAGCTACGCCGGGACAGGGGTTACCACTGAAGCTTTCTTT. It translates to CASSYAGTGVTTEAFF.